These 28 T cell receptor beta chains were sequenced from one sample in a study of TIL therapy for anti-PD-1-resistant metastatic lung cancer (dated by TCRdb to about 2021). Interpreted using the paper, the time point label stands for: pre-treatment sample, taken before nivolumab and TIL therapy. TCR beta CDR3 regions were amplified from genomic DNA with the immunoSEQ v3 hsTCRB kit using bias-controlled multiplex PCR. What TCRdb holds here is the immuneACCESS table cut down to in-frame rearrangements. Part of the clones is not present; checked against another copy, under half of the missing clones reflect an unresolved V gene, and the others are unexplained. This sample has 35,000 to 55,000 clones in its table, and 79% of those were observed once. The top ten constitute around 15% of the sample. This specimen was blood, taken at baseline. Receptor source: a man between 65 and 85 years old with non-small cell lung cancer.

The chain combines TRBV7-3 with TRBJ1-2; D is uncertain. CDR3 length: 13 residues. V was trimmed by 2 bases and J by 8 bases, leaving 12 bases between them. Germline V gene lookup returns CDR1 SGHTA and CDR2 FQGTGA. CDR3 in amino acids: CASSLDGFVGYTF. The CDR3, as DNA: TGTGCCAGCAGCTTAGACGGTTTTGTGGGCTACACCTTC. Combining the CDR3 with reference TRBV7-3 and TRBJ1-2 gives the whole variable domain GAGVSQTPSNKVTEKGKYVELRCDPISGHTALYWYRQSLGQGPEFLIYFQGTGAADDSGLPNDRFFAVRPEGSVSTLKIQRTERGDSAVYLCASSLDGFVGYTFGSGTRLTVV.

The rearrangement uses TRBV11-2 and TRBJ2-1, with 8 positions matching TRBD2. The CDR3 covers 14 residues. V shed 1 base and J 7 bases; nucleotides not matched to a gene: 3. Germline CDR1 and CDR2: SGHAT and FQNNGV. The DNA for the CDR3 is TGTGCCAGCAGCTTAGCCGGGACTAGTAATGAGCAGTTCTTC. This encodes CASSLAGTSNEQFF.

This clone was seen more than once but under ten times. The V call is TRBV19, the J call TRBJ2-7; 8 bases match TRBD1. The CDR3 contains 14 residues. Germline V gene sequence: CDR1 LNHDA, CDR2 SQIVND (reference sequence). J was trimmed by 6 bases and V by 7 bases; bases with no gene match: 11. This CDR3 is CASTTGGQATEQYF. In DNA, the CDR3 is TGTGCCAGTACCACAGGGGGGCAGGCTACCGAGCAGTACTTC.

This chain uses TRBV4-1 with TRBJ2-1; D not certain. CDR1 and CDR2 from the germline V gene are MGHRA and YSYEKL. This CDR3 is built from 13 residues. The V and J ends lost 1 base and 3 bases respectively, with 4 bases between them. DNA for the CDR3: TGCGCCAGCAGCCAAGTCAGCTACAATGAGCAGTTCTTC. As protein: CASSQVSYNEQFF.

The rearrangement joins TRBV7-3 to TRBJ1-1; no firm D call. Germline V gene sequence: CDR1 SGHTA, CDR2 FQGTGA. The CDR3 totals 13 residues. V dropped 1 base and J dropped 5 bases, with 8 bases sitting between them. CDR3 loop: CASSLIVRTEAFF. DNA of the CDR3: TGTGCCAGCAGCTTAATCGTGAGAACTGAAGCTTTCTTT.

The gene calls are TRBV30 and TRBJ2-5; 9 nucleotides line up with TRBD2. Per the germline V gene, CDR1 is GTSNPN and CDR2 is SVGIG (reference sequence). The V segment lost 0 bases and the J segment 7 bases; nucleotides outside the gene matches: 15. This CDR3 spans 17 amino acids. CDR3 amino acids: CAWSVRGGAGGRGTQYF. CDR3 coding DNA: TGTGCCTGGAGTGTACGCGGGGGAGCGGGAGGCAGGGGGACCCAGTACTTC.

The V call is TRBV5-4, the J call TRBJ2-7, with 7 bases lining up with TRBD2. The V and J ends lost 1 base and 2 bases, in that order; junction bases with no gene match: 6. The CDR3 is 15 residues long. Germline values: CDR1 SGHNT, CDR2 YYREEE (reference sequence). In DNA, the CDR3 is TGTGCCAGCAGCTTGCCCACTAGCGCGACCTACGAGCAGTACTTC. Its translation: CASSLPTSATYEQYF.

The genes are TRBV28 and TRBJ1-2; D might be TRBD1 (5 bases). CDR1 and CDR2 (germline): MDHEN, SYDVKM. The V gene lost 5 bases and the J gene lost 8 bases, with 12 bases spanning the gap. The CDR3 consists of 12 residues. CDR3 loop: CASSRGPEGYTF. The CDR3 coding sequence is TGTGCCAGCAGTAGGGGCCCCGAGGGCTACACCTTC.

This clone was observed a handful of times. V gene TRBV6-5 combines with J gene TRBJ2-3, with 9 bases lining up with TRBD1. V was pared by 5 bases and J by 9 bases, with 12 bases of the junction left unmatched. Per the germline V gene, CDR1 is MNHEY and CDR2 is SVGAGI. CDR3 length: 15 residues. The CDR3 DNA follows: TGTGCCAGCAGTGTCGCCGGGACAGGGCTTTACACGCAGTATTTT. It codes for CASSVAGTGLYTQYF.

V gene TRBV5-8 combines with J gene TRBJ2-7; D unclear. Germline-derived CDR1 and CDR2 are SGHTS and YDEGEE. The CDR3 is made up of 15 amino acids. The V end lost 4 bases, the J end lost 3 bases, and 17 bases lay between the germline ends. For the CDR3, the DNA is TGTGCCAGCAGCGTAGGAGCGATAGAAATCTACGAGCAGTACTTC. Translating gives CASSVGAIEIYEQYF.

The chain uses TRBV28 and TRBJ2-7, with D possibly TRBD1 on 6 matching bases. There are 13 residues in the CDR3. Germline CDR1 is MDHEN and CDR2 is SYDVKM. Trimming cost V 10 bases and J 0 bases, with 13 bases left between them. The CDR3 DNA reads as TGTGCCATTGAGGACAGAAACTCCTACGAGCAGTACTTC. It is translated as CAIEDRNSYEQYF.

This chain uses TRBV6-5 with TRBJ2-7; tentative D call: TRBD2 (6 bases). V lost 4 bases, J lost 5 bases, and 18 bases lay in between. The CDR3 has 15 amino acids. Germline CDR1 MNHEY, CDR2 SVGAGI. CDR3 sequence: CASSFAGLRENEQYF. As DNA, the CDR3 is TGTGCCAGCAGTTTCGCGGGCCTTCGGGAGAACGAGCAGTACTTC.

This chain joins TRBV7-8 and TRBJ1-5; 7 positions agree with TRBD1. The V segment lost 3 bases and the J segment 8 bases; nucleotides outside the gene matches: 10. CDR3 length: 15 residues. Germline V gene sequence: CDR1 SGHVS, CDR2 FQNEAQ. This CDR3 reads CASSFSRGYEEPQHF. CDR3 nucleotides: TGTGCCAGCAGCTTCTCCAGGGGGTATGAGGAGCCCCAGCATTTT.

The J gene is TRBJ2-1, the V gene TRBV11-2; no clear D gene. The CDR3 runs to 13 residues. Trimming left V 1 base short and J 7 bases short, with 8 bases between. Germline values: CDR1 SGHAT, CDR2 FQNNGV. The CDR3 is CASSLGRLNEQFF. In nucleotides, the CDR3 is TGTGCCAGCAGCTTAGGCAGGTTAAATGAGCAGTTCTTC.

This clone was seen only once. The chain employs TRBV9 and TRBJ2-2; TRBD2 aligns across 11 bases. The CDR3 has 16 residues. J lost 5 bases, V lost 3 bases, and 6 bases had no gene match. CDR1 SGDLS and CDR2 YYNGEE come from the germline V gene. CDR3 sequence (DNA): TGTGCCAGCAGCGCACGCCTAGCGGGAGGTACCGGGGAGCTGTTTTTT. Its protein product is CASSARLAGGTGELFF.

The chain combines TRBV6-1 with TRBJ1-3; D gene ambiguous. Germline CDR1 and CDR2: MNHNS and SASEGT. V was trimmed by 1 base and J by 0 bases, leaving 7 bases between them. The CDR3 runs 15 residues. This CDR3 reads CASSEDGSSGNTIYF. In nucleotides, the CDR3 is TGTGCCAGCAGTGAAGACGGGAGCTCTGGAAACACCATATATTTT.

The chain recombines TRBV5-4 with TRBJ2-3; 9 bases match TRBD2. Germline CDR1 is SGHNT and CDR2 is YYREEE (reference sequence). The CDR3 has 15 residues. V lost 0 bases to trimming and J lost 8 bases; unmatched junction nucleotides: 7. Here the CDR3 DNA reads TGTGCCAGCAGCTTGGGGCGGGAGGGCCTTGGTACGCAGTATTTT. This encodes CASSLGREGLGTQYF.

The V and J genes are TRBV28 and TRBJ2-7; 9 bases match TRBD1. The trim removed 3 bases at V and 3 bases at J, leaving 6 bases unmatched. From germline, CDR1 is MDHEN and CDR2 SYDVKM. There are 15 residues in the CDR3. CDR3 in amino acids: CASSLRTGAFYEQYF. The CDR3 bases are TGTGCCAGCAGTTTGAGGACAGGGGCGTTCTACGAGCAGTACTTC.

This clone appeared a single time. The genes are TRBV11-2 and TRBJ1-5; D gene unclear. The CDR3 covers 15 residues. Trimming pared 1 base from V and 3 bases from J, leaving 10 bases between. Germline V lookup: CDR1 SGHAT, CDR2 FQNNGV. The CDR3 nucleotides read TGTGCCAGCAGCTTAGCGAGTTTCTTCAATCAGCCCCAGCATTTT. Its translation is CASSLASFFNQPQHF.

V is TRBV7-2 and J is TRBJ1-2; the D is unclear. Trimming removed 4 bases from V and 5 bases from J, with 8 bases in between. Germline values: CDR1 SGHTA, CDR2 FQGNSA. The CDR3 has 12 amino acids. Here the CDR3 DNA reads TGTGCCAGCAGCTCCGACCTTTATGGCTACACCTTC. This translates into CASSSDLYGYTF.

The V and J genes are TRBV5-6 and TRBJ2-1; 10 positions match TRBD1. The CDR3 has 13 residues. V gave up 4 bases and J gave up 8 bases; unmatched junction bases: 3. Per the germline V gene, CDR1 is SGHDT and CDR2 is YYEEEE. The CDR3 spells CASSLDRGHEQFF. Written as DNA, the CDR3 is TGTGCCAGCAGCCTAGACAGGGGGCATGAGCAGTTCTTC.

This chain's CDR3 is CASSLAGDGDIQYF. CDR3 in DNA: TGTGCCAGCAGCTTAGCGGGGGACGGGGACATTCAGTACTTC. This chain joins TRBV7-8 and TRBJ2-4, with D perhaps TRBD1 or TRBD2 (5 bases each). With 0 bases removed from V and 8 bases from J, the gap between germline ends came to 11 bases. Germline assignment: CDR1 SGHVS and CDR2 FQNEAQ. This CDR3 is 14 amino acids long. The whole variable domain, filled in from reference TRBV7-8 and TRBJ2-4, reads GAGVSQSPRYKVAKRGQDVALRCDPISGHVSLFWYQQALGQGPEFLTYFQNEAQLDKSGLPSDRFFAERPEGSVSTLKIQRTQQEDSAVYLCASSLAGDGDIQYFGAGTRLSVL.

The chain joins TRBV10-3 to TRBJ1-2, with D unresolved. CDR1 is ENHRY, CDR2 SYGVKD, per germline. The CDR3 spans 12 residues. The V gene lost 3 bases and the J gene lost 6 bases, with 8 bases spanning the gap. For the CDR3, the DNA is TGTGCCATCAGTGAATTTTCGGATGGCTACACCTTC. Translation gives CAISEFSDGYTF.

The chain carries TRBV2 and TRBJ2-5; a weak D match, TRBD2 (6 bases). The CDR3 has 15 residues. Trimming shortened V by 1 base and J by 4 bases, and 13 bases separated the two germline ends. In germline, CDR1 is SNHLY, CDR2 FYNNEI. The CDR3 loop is CASSEENGGGETQYF. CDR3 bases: TGTGCCAGCAGTGAAGAAAACGGGGGAGGAGAGACCCAGTACTTC.

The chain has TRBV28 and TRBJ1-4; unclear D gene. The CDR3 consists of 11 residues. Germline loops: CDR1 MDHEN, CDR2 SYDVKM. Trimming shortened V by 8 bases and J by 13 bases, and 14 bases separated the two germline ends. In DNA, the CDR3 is TGTGCCAGCGGTCCCCTCCTGAGACTGTTTTTT. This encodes CASGPLLRLFF.

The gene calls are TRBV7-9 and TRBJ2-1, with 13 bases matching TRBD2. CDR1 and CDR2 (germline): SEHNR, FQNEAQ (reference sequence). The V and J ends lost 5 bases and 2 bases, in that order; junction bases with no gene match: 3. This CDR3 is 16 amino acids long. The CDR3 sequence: CASSLGTSGTYNEQFF. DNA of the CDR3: TGTGCCAGCAGCCTGGGGACTAGCGGGACCTACAATGAGCAGTTCTTC.

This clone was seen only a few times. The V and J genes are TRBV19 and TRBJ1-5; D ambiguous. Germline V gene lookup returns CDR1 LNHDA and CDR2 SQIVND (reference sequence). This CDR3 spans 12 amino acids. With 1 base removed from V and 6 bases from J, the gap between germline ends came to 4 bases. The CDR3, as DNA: TGTGCCAGTAGTATAGGGAGTCAGCCCCAGCATTTT. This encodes CASSIGSQPQHF.

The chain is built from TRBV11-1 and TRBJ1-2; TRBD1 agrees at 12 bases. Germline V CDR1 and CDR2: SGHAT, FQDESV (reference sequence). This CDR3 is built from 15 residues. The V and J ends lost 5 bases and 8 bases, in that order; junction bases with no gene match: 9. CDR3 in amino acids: CASSPLGQGARGYTF. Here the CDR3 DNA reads TGTGCCAGCAGCCCCCTGGGACAGGGGGCGCGAGGCTACACCTTC.